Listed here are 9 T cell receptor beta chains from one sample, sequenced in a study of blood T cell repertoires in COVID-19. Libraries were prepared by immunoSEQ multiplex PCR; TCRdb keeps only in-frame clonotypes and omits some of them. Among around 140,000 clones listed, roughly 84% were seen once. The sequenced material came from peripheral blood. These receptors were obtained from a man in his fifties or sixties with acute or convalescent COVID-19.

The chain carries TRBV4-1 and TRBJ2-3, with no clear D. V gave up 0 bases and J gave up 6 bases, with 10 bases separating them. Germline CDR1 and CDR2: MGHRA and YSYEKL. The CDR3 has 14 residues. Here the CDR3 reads CASSQDVALDTQYF. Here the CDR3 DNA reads TGCGCCAGCAGCCAAGACGTAGCTTTGGATACGCAGTATTTT.

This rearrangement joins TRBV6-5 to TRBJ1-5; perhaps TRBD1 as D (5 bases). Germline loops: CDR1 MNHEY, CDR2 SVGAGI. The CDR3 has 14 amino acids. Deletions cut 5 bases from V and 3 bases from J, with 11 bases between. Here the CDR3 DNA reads TGTGCCAGCAGTCGGGGGGGATACAATCAGCCCCAGCATTTT. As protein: CASSRGGYNQPQHF.

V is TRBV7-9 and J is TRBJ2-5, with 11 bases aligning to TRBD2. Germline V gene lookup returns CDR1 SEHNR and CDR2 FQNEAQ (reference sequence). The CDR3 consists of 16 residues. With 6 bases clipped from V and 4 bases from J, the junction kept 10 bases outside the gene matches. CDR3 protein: CASSNVLAGVRETQYF. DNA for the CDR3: TGTGCCAGCAGTAATGTACTAGCGGGAGTCCGAGAGACCCAGTACTTC.

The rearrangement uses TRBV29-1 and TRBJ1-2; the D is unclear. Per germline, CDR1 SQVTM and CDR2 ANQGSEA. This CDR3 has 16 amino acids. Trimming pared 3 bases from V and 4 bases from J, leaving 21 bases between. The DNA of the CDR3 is TGCAGCGTTGATTTGTCTCCGGCAGGATCTTTCTATGGCTACACCTTC. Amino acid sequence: CSVDLSPAGSFYGYTF.

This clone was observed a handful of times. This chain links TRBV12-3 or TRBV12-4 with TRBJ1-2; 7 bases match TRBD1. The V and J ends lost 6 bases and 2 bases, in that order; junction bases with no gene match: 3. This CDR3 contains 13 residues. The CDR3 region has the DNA TGTGCCAGCAGAAGACAGGGAAACTATGGCTACACCTTC. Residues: CASRRQGNYGYTF.

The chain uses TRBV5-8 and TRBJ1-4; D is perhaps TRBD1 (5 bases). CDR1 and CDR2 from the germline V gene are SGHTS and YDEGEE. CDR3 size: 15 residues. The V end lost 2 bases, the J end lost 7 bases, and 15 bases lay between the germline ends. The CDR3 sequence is CASSLPHQGPEKLFF. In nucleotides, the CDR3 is TGTGCCAGCAGCTTACCCCACCAGGGTCCTGAAAAACTGTTTTTT. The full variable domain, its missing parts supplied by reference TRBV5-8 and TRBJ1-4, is EAGVTQSPTHLIKTRGQQATLRCSPISGHTSVYWYQQALGLGLQFLLWYDEGEERNRGNFPPRFSGRQFPNYSSELNVNALELEDSALYLCASSLPHQGPEKLFFGSGTQLSVL.

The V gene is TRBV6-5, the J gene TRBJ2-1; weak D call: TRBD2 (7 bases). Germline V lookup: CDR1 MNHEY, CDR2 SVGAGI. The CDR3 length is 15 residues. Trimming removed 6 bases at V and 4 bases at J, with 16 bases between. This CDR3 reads CASRNRGAPYNEQFF. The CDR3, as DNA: TGTGCCAGCAGGAACCGGGGGGCCCCGTACAATGAGCAGTTCTTC.

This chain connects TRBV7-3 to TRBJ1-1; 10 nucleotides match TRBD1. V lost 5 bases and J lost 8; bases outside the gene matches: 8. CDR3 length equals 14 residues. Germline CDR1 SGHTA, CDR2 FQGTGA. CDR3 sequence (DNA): TGTGCCAGCAGCCCCGGGACAGGGGTCAGGGAAGCTTTCTTT. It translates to CASSPGTGVREAFF.

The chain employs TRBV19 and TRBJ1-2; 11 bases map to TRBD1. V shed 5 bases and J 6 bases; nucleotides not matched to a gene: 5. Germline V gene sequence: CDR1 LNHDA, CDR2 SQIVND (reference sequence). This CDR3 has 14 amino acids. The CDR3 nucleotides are TGTGCCAGTAGTCTCCGGGACAGGGGGAATGGCTACACCTTC. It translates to CASSLRDRGNGYTF.